This is a list of T cell receptor beta chains from one sample in a study of blood T cell repertoires in COVID-19. Profiling relied on immunoSEQ multiplex PCR, and the TCRdb table lists in-frame clones only, not all of them. The repertoire includes 30,000 to 40,000 clones, roughly 91% of them detected once, and under 15% sits in the top ten. Sequencing was done on a sample of peripheral blood. Receptor source: a man in his sixties or seventies with active COVID-19. Each CDR3 is given with its conserved first and last residue. The D gene is left open where the match is weak. Size tells how often a clone was seen (once, few, many) or the class of an expanded clone, and some rows leave it out.

d_gene | abundance | len | j_gene | v_gene | CDR3aa | CDR3nt
- | - | 13 | TRBJ2-2 | TRBV11-2 | CASSLGIRAGLFF | TGTGCCAGCAGCTTAGGGATCCGGGCGGGGCTGTTTTTT
TRBD1 | - | 13 | TRBJ1-6 | TRBV29-1 | CSVRTGDNSPLHF | TGCAGCGTTCGGACAGGGGACAATTCACCCCTCCACTTT
- | - | 12 | TRBJ2-1 | TRBV5-4 | CASSRGSNEQFF | TGTGCCAGCAGCAGAGGGTCCAATGAGCAGTTCTTC
- | - | 13 | TRBJ2-3 | TRBV5-6 | CASSSRTIGTQYF | TGTGCCAGCAGCTCAAGGACTATCGGAACGCAGTATTTT
TRBD2 | few | 15 | TRBJ2-7 | TRBV5-1 | CASSPRTSGTYEQYF | TGCGCCAGCAGCCCACGGACTAGCGGAACCTACGAGCAGTACTTC
- | - | 13 | TRBJ1-5 | TRBV6-1 | CASSEELGGPQHF | TGTGCCAGCAGTGAAGAACTAGGTGGGCCCCAGCATTTT
TRBD1 | - | 15 | TRBJ1-6 | TRBV30 | CAWRDETGYNSPLHF | TGTGCCTGGAGGGATGAGACAGGGTACAATTCACCCCTCCACTTT
TRBD1 | - | 15 | TRBJ1-6 | TRBV2 | CASGDRSSYNSPLHF | TGTGCCAGCGGGGACAGGAGCTCCTATAATTCACCCCTCCACTTT
- | - | 15 | TRBJ2-3 | TRBV10-2 | CASSESGQGQDTQYF | TGCGCCAGCAGTGAGTCAGGGCAGGGTCAAGATACGCAGTATTTT
- | - | 15 | TRBJ2-7 | TRBV4-1 | CASSQEGRSVHEQYF | TGCGCCAGCAGCCAAGAAGGGAGGTCCGTGCACGAGCAGTACTTC
- | - | 13 | TRBJ2-3 | TRBV7-2 | CASTLQGEDTQYF | TGTGCCAGCACCCTACAAGGGGAAGATACGCAGTATTTT
- | - | 12 | TRBJ1-1 | TRBV19 | CASSMRVTEAFF | TGTGCCAGTAGTATGAGGGTTACTGAAGCTTTCTTT
TRBD2 | - | 15 | TRBJ2-1 | TRBV5-4 | CASSLGLARSDEQFF | TGTGCCAGCAGCCTGGGACTAGCCCGCAGCGATGAGCAGTTCTTC
TRBD1 | - | 18 | TRBJ1-1 | TRBV3-1/TRBV3-2 | CASSQVDRDRIPNTEAFF | TGTGCCAGCAGCCAAGTGGACCGGGACAGGATCCCGAACACTGAAGCTTTCTTT
TRBD2 | - | 15 | TRBJ2-7 | TRBV7-2 | CASSLGASGSYEQYF | TGTGCCAGCAGCTTAGGGGCTAGCGGGAGCTACGAGCAGTACTTC
TRBD1 | - | 17 | TRBJ2-6 | TRBV7-9 | CASSLDDRGPGANVLTF | TGTGCCAGCAGCTTAGACGACAGGGGCCCTGGGGCCAACGTCCTGACTTTC
TRBD1 | - | 13 | TRBJ2-3 | TRBV7-2 | CASSIGGDREKYF | TGTGCCAGCAGCATAGGAGGGGACAGGGAGAAGTATTTT
TRBD2 | - | 15 | TRBJ2-2 | TRBV3-1/TRBV3-2 | CASSPRTSVTGELFF | TGTGCCAGCAGCCCCCGGACTAGCGTCACCGGGGAGCTGTTTTTT
- | few | 13 | TRBJ2-7 | TRBV6-2/TRBV6-3 | CASSWDIPYEQYF | TGTGCCAGCAGTTGGGACATCCCCTACGAGCAGTACTTC
- | - | 14 | TRBJ2-7 | TRBV2 | CASRLDSISYEQYF | TGTGCCAGCAGGTTGGACAGTATATCCTACGAGCAGTACTTC
- | - | 17 | TRBJ2-5 | TRBV7-6 | CASSLDWPAGRSETQYF | TGTGCCAGCAGCTTAGATTGGCCGGCGGGACGGTCGGAGACCCAGTACTTC
- | - | 14 | TRBJ1-5 | TRBV5-1 | CASRETGGNQPQHF | TGCGCCAGCAGGGAAACGGGGGGCAATCAGCCCCAGCATTTT
TRBD2 | - | 16 | TRBJ2-3 | TRBV2 | CASSDSGLASTDTQYF | TGTGCCAGCAGTGACAGCGGACTAGCATCGACAGATACGCAGTATTTT
- | few | 14 | TRBJ2-7 | TRBV7-2 | CASSLSHATYEQYF | TGTGCCAGCAGCTTATCCCACGCCACATACGAGCAGTACTTC
TRBD2 | - | 16 | TRBJ2-5 | TRBV7-2 | CASSLRRLAGEETQYF | TGTGCCAGCAGCTTAAGACGTCTAGCGGGTGAAGAGACCCAGTACTTC
- | - | 13 | TRBJ2-2 | TRBV5-5 | CASSIQYTGELFF | TGTGCCAGCAGCATACAGTACACCGGGGAGCTGTTTTTT
- | once | 13 | TRBJ1-2 | TRBV18 | CASSPGHSYGYTF | TGTGCCAGCTCACCGGGGCACAGCTATGGCTACACCTTC
- | - | 17 | TRBJ2-7 | TRBV6-2/TRBV6-3 | CASSYPSGTYYSYEQYF | TGTGCCAGCAGTTACCCTTCCGGGACATACTACTCCTACGAGCAGTACTTC
TRBD2 | - | 17 | TRBJ2-7 | TRBV19 | CASSILSGGGRKYEQYF | TGTGCCAGTAGTATTTTAAGTGGTGGCGGGAGAAAGTACGAGCAGTACTTC
TRBD1 | - | 13 | TRBJ1-1 | TRBV7-9 | CASSWDRGSEAFF | TGTGCCAGCAGCTGGGACAGGGGTTCTGAAGCTTTCTTT
TRBD1 | - | 17 | TRBJ1-6 | TRBV10-1 | CASTSVRGSSYNSPLHF | TGCGCCAGTACCAGCGTCAGGGGGAGCTCCTATAATTCACCCCTCCACTTT
- | - | 15 | TRBJ2-2 | TRBV9 | CASSALGQNTGELFF | TGTGCCAGCAGCGCGCTTGGGCAGAACACCGGGGAGCTGTTTTTT
- | - | 15 | TRBJ2-3 | TRBV19 | CASRMGRISTDTQYF | TGTGCCAGTAGGATGGGCAGGATTAGCACAGATACGCAGTATTTT
TRBD1 | - | 14 | TRBJ2-7 | TRBV2 | CASSETDRVREQYF | TGTGCCAGCAGTGAGACTGACAGGGTGCGCGAGCAGTACTTC
- | - | 14 | TRBJ2-5 | TRBV7-9 | CASSLLGSGETQYF | TGTGCCAGCAGCTTATTGGGATCGGGGGAGACCCAGTACTTC
TRBD2 | - | 16 | TRBJ2-1 | TRBV4-1 | CASSLGTSGAYNEQFF | TGCGCCAGCAGCCTTGGGACTAGCGGGGCCTACAATGAGCAGTTCTTC
TRBD1 | - | 15 | TRBJ2-7 | TRBV9 | CASSIGQAPYYEQYF | TGTGCCAGCAGCATAGGACAGGCTCCCTACTACGAGCAGTACTTC
- | - | 16 | TRBJ2-3 | TRBV5-6 | CASSWGGTPGVDTQYF | TGTGCCAGCAGCTGGGGCGGGACTCCCGGGGTAGATACGCAGTATTTT
TRBD1 | - | 16 | TRBJ2-4 | TRBV19 | CASSKPGQGSKNIQYF | TGTGCCAGTAGTAAACCGGGACAGGGGTCCAAAAACATTCAGTACTTC
- | - | 13 | TRBJ1-1 | TRBV24-1 | CATQWGERGEAFF | TGTGCCACCCAGTGGGGGGAGCGGGGGGAGGCTTTCTTT
- | - | 13 | TRBJ2-1 | TRBV12-3/TRBV12-4 | CASTSSSYNEQFF | TGTGCCAGCACCTCCAGCTCCTACAATGAGCAGTTCTTC
TRBD2 | - | 16 | TRBJ2-3 | TRBV24-1 | CATSDPGLAGADTQYF | TGTGCCACCAGTGATCCCGGACTAGCGGGAGCAGATACGCAGTATTTT
- | - | 14 | TRBJ2-2 | TRBV7-2 | CASSQMAATGELFF | TGTGCCAGCAGCCAGATGGCGGCCACCGGGGAGCTGTTTTTT
TRBD2 | - | 19 | TRBJ2-3 | TRBV19 | CASDHSPKREGIPPDTQYF | TGTGCCAGCGACCATAGCCCCAAGCGGGAGGGCATCCCCCCAGATACGCAGTATTTT
- | - | 15 | TRBJ2-5 | TRBV3-1/TRBV3-2 | CASSQGRGLMETQYF | TGTGCCAGCAGCCAAGGCAGGGGTTTGATGGAGACCCAGTACTTC
- | - | 14 | TRBJ2-3 | TRBV2 | CASRRVSGADTQYF | TGTGCCAGCAGGAGGGTTAGCGGCGCAGATACGCAGTATTTT